The rows below give T cell receptor beta chains drawn from one sample of a study of somatic mutations in cytotoxic T cells in rheumatoid arthritis. Measured with immunoSEQ multiplex PCR; TCRdb has only the in-frame clones, and not every one. In the table there are 20,000 or so clones, 85% of which are singletons. The source material was CD8+ T cells sorted from blood. All receptors derive from a woman aged 40 to 50 with rheumatoid arthritis. CDR3s include the opening cysteine and the closing phenylalanine or tryptophan. The D gene is left open where the match is weak.

j_gene	d_gene	v_gene	CDR3aa
TRBJ1-2	.	TRBV6-1	CASSDTPQGSWYGYTF
TRBJ2-1	.	TRBV19	CASSIPGPYNEQFF
TRBJ2-3	.	TRBV6-1	CASSELGGPSFLSTDTQYF
TRBJ2-2	.	TRBV19	CASTPEGGELFF
TRBJ2-1	.	TRBV4-2	CASSQVTSSYNEQFF
TRBJ2-7	.	TRBV7-9	CASSHDGQLNSYEQYF
TRBJ2-1	TRBD2	TRBV10-2	CASSGVAGNEQFF
TRBJ2-1	.	TRBV5-1	CASSLLLPSYNEQFF
TRBJ1-2	.	TRBV27	CASSLSAGDGYTF
TRBJ2-2	TRBD1	TRBV5-1	CASSSPYRGTGELFF
TRBJ1-1	.	TRBV11-2	CASSIGTPTEAFF
TRBJ2-2	.	TRBV11-2	CASSRLPRGTGELFF
TRBJ2-7	.	TRBV6-1	CAALRRGFSSYEQYF
TRBJ2-1	TRBD2	TRBV5-1	CASSLSGRPYNEQFF
TRBJ2-7	TRBD1	TRBV4-1	CASSQGQGVRGYEQYF
TRBJ1-2	.	TRBV5-1	CASSPGGENGYTF
TRBJ2-1	.	TRBV5-4	CASSIGGTKSNEQFF
TRBJ1-2	.	TRBV5-1	CASSLGDPLFYGYTF
TRBJ2-3	TRBD2	TRBV9	CASSVSLAGTSTDTQYF
TRBJ2-2	.	TRBV5-6	CASSLQEAGELFF
TRBJ1-1	TRBD1	TRBV19	CASTWTGDGNTEAFF
TRBJ2-2	.	TRBV30	CACGETRLGELFF
TRBJ1-2	.	TRBV6-5	CASSYSDGDYGYTF
TRBJ2-2	.	TRBV5-4	CASSPTASGELFF
TRBJ2-3	TRBD1	TRBV18	CASSRDRVDTQYF
TRBJ2-7	.	TRBV6-1	CASSEAQDTIRTYEQYF
TRBJ2-3	.	TRBV19	CASSIPVGGTDTQYF
TRBJ2-5	.	TRBV7-8	CASSLVPARGETQYF
TRBJ1-1	.	TRBV6-5	CASSHERRGYTEAFF
TRBJ1-2	TRBD1	TRBV7-3	CASYVNRGNFSRWSGYTF
TRBJ2-3	.	TRBV6-1	CASSEVGGLDTQYF
TRBJ2-7	.	TRBV6-1	CASSESSGLGDFHYEQYF
TRBJ2-7	TRBD1	TRBV2	CASGRTGVVHEQYF
TRBJ1-2	.	TRBV27	CASSPTGSTAGYTF
TRBJ2-2	.	TRBV2	CASSEGQGQNTGELFF
TRBJ1-1	TRBD1	TRBV6-5	CASSYQGQNNEAFF
TRBJ1-4	.	TRBV11-2	CASSLDRDNEKLFF
TRBJ2-7	.	TRBV30	CAWSRGDRYEQYF
TRBJ1-3	TRBD1	TRBV9	CASSETGTGGNTIYF
TRBJ2-6	TRBD1	TRBV19	CASSIIGWGGDSLRGANVLTF
TRBJ2-1	.	TRBV9	CASSVAGVGNEQFF
TRBJ2-7	TRBD1	TRBV19	CASKGQGTYEQYF
TRBJ2-7	TRBD2	TRBV2	CASSDGWSGGSYEQYF
TRBJ1-1	.	TRBV5-1	CASSMTGNTEAFF
TRBJ1-5	TRBD1	TRBV5-4	CASSPGTGGNQPQHF
TRBJ1-1	TRBD1	TRBV2	CASPGGHAEAFF
TRBJ2-7	TRBD2	TRBV7-9	CASSPGTSVFYEQYF
TRBJ2-1	.	TRBV7-9	CASSPPSYNEQFF
TRBJ2-3	.	TRBV27	CASSLRSWTDTQYF
TRBJ1-4	TRBD1	TRBV25-1	CASSDGTGDEKLFF
TRBJ2-4	.	TRBV29-1	CSVFDSSAKNIQYF
TRBJ2-2	.	TRBV19	CASIRAGELFF
TRBJ2-2	.	TRBV15	CATSPGTTGELFF
TRBJ1-6	.	TRBV27	CASSLGRMYNSPLHF
TRBJ1-2	TRBD1	TRBV9	CASSGTGVGGNYGYTF
TRBJ2-1	.	TRBV6-1	CASSQLGGIGNEQFF
TRBJ1-5	.	TRBV25-1	CASSKRGRAVNSNQPQHF
TRBJ2-7	TRBD2	TRBV30	CAWSDLMAGAYEQYF
TRBJ1-2	TRBD1	TRBV9	CASSESRTGRSSYGYTF
TRBJ2-3	.	TRBV4-1	CASSQGPGSGTDTQYF